This T cell receptor (beta chain) was observed in a study of T cell changes during pregnancy in multiple sclerosis. This clone was recorded only once. This CDR3 spans 13 amino acids. Germline V gene lookup returns CDR1 SGHKS and CDR2 YYEKEE (reference sequence). V was clipped by 6 bases and J by 3 bases, with 13 bases between them. Method: immunoSEQ multiplex PCR; TCRdb's copy keeps in-frame clones and lacks some. The sample includes tens of thousands of clones, around 92% seen only once; the top ten take 2.5% to 3.5%. The material was CD8+ T cells from peripheral blood mononuclear cells, obtained in the third trimester of pregnancy. The genes are TRBV5-5 and TRBJ2-7; D may be TRBD2 (7 bases). The sequence was collected from a female donor in good health, enrolled as a control in a pregnancy study. The CDR3 protein is CASKGGGLYEQYF. For the CDR3, the DNA is TGTGCCAGCAAGGGGGGGGGCCTCTACGAGCAGTACTTC. Full variable domain (outside the CDR3, taken from reference TRBV5-5 and TRBJ2-7): DAGVTQSPTHLIKTRGQQVTLRCSPISGHKSVSWYQQVLGQGPQFIFQYYEKEERGRGNFPDRFSARQFPNYSSELNVNALLLGDSALYLCASKGGGLYEQYFGPGTRLTVT.